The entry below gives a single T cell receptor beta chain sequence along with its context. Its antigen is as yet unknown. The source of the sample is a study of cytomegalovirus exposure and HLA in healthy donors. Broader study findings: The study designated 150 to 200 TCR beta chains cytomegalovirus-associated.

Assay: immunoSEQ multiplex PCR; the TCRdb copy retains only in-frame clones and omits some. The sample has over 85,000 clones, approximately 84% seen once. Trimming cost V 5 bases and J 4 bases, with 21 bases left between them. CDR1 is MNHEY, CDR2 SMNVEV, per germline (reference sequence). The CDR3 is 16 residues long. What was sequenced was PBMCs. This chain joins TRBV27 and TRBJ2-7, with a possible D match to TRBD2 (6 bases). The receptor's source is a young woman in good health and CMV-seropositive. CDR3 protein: CASSKGTSSQGYEQYF. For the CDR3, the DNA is TGTGCCAGCAGTAAGGGGACTTCAAGCCAAGGGTACGAGCAGTACTTC.